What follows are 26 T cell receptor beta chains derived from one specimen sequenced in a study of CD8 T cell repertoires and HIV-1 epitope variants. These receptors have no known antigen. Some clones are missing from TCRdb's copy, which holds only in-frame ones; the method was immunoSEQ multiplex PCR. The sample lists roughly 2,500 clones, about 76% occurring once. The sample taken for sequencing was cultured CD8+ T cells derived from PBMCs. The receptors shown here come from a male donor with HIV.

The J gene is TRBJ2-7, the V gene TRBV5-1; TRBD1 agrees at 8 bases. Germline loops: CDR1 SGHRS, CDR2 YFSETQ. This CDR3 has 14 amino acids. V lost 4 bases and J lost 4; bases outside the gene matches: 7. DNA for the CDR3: TGCGCCAGCAGCGTTCCAGGGGGCGGGTACGAGCAGTACTTC. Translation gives CASSVPGGGYEQYF.

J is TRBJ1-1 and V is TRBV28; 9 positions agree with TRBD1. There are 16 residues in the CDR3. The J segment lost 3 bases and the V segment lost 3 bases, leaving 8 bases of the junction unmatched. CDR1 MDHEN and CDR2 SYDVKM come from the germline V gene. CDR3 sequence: CASSFLAQGADTEAFF. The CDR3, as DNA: TGTGCCAGCAGTTTTCTCGCACAGGGGGCGGACACTGAAGCTTTCTTT.

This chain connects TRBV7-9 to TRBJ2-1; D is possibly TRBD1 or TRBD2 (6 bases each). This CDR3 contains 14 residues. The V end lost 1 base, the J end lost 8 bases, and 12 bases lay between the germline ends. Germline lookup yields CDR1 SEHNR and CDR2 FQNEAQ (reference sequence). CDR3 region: CASSLVGASDEQFF. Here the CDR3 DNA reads TGTGCCAGCAGCTTAGTGGGGGCTAGCGATGAGCAGTTCTTC.

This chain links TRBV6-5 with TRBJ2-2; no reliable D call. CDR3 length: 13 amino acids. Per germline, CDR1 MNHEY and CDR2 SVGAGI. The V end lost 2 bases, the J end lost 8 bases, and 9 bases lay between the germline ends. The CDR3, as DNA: TGTGCCAGCAGTTACAGGATAAGGGGGGAGCTGTTTTTT. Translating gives CASSYRIRGELFF.

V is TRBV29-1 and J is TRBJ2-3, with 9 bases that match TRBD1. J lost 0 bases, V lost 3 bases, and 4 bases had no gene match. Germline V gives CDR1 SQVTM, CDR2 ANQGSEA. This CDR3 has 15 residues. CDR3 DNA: TGCAGCGTTGACGGGACAGGGCCCAGCACAGATACGCAGTATTTT. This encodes CSVDGTGPSTDTQYF.

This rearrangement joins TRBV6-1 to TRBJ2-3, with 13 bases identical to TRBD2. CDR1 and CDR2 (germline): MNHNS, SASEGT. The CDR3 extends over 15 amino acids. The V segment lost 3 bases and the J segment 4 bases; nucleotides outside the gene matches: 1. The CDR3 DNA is TGTGCCAGCAGTGAGACTAGCGGGAGGCCAGATACGCAGTATTTT. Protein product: CASSETSGRPDTQYF.

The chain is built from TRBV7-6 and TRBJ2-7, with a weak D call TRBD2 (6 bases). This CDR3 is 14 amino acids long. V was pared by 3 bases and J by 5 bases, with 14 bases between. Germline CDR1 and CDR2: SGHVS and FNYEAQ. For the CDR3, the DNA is TGTGCCAGCAGCTTGTCCCCCGGGGGACACGAGCAGTACTTC. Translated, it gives CASSLSPGGHEQYF. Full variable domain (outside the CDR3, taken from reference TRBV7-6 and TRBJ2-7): GAGVSQSPRYKVTKRGQDVALRCDPISGHVSLYWYRQALGQGPEFLTYFNYEAQQDKSGLPNDRFSAERPEGSISTLTIQRTEQRDSAMYRCASSLSPGGHEQYFGPGTRLTVT.

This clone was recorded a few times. The CDR3 here is CASSFDGRYNQPQHF. DNA for the CDR3: TGTGCCAGCAGTTTTGATGGACGGTACAATCAGCCCCAGCATTTT. The V and J genes are TRBV28 and TRBJ1-5; the D is unclear. The germline V gene has CDR1 MDHEN and CDR2 SYDVKM. The CDR3 consists of 15 residues. V was pared by 3 bases and J by 3 bases, with 12 bases between.

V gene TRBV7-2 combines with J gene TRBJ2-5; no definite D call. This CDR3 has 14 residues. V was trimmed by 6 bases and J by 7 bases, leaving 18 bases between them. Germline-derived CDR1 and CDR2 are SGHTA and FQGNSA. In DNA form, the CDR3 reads TGTGCCAGCAGGATAGATACACGGTCGGGGACCCAGTACTTC. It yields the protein CASRIDTRSGTQYF.

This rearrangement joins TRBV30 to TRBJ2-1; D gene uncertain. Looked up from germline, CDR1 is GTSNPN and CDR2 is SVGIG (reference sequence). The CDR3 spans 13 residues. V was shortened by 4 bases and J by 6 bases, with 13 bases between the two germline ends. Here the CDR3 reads CAWTPLRSNEQFF. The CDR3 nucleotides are TGTGCCTGGACCCCCCTTAGGAGCAATGAGCAGTTCTTC.

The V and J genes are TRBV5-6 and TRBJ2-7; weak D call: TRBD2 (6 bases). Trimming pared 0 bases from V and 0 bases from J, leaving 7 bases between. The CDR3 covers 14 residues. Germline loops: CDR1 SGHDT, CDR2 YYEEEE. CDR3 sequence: CASSLGTISYEQYF. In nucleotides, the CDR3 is TGTGCCAGCAGCTTGGGGACTATCTCCTACGAGCAGTACTTC. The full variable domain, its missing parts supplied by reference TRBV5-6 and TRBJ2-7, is DAGVTQSPTHLIKTRGQQVTLRCSPKSGHDTVSWYQQALGQGPQFIFQYYEEEERQRGNFPDRFSGHQFPNYSSELNVNALLLGDSALYLCASSLGTISYEQYFGPGTRLTVT.

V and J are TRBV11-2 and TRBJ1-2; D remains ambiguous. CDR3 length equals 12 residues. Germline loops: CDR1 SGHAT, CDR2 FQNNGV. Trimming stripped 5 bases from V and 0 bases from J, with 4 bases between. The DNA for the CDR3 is TGTGCCAGCAGCCCCTCTAACTATGGCTACACCTTC. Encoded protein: CASSPSNYGYTF.

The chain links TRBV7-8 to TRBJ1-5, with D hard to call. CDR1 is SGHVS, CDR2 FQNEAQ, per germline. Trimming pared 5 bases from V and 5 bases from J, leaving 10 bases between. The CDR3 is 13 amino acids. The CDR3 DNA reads TGTGCCAGCAGCCAAAGGTGGGATCAGCCCCAGCATTTT. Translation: CASSQRWDQPQHF.

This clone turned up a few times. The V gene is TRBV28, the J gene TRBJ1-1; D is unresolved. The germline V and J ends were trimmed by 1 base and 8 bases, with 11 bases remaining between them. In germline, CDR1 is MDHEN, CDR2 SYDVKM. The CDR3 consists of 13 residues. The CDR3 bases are TGTGCCAGCAGTTTATTGGGCTCGGGGGAAGCTTTCTTT. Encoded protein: CASSLLGSGEAFF.

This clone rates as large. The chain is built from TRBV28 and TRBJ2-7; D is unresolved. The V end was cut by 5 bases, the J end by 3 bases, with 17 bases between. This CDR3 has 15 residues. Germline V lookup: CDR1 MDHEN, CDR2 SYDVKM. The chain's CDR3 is CASSPRLGDLYEQYF. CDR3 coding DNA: TGTGCCAGCAGTCCCCGACTGGGCGACCTCTACGAGCAGTACTTC.

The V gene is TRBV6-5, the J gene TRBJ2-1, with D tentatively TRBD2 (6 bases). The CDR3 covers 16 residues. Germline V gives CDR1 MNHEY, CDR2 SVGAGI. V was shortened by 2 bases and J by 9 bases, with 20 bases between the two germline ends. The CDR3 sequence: CASSYGTGGVGGEQFF. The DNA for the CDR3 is TGTGCCAGCAGTTACGGTACAGGAGGGGTAGGTGGTGAGCAGTTCTTC.

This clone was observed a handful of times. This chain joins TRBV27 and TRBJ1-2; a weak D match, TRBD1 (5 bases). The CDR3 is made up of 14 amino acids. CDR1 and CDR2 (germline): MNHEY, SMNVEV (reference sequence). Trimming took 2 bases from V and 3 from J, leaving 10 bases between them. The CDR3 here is CASSLLGGYYGYTF. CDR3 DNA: TGTGCCAGCAGTTTACTTGGGGGGTACTATGGCTACACCTTC.

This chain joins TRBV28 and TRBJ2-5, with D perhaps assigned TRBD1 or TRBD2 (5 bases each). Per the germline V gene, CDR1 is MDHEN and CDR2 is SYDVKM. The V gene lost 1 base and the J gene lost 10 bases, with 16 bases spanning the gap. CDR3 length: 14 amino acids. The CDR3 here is CASSLSGASWGQYF. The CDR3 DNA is TGTGCCAGCAGTTTATCCGGGGCCTCATGGGGCCAGTACTTC. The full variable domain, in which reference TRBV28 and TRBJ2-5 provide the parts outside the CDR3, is DVKVTQSSRYLVKRTGEKVFLECVQDMDHENMFWYRQDPGLGLRLIYFSYDVKMKEKGDIPEGYSVSREKKERFSLILESASTNQTSMYLCASSLSGASWGQYFGPGTRLLVL.

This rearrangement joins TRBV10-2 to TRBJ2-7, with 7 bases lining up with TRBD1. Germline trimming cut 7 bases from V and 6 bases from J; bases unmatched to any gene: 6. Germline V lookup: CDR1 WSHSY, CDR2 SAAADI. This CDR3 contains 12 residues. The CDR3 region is CASTPGQIEQYF. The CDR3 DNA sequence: TGCGCCAGCACCCCGGGACAGATCGAGCAGTACTTC.

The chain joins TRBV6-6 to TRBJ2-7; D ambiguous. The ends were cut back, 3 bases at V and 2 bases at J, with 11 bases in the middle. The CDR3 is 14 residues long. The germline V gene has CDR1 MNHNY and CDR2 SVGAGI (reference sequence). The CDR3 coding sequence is TGTGCCAGCAGTTATTCCGGGCCCACCTACGAGCAGTACTTC. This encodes CASSYSGPTYEQYF.

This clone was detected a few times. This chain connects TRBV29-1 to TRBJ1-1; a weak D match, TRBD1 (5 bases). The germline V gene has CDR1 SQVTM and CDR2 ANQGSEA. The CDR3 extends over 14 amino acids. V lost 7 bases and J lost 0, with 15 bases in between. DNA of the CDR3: TGCAGCGCATCCCTGACAGATATGAACACTGAAGCTTTCTTT. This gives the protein CSASLTDMNTEAFF.

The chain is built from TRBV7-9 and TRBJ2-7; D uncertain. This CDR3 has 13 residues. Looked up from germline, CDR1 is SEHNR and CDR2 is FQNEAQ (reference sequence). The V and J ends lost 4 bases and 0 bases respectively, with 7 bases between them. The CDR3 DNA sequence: TGTGCCAGCAGCTCTATGTCCTCCTACGAGCAGTACTTC. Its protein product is CASSSMSSYEQYF.

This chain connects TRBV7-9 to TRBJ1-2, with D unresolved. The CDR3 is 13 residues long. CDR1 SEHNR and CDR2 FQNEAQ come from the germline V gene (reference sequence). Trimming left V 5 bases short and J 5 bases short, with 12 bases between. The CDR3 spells CASSHHRGYGYTF. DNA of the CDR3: TGTGCCAGCAGCCATCACCGGGGTTATGGCTACACCTTC.

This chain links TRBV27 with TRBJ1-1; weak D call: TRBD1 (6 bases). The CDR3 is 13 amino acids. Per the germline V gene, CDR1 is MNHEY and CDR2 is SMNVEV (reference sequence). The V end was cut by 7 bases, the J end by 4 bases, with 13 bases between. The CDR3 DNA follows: TGTGCCAGCATCCGAGGGGGGGGCACTGAAGCTTTCTTT. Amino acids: CASIRGGGTEAFF.

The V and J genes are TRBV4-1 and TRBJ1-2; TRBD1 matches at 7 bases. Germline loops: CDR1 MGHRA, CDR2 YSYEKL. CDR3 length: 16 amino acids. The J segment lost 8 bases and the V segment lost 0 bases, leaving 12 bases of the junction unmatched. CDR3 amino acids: CASSQEVDRVIEGYTF. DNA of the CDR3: TGCGCCAGCAGCCAAGAGGTCGACAGGGTGATTGAGGGCTACACCTTC.

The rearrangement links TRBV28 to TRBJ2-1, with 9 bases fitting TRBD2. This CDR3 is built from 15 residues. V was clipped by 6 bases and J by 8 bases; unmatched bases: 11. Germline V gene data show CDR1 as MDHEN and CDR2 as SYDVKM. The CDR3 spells CASSYPEGLAYEQFF. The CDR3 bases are TGTGCCAGCAGCTACCCCGAGGGACTAGCCTATGAGCAGTTCTTC.